This T cell receptor beta chain stems from a study of response to subunit inactivated influenza vaccine. TCRdb fed the RT-PCR reads into MiXCR, producing one record per CDR3 protein. Of almost 600,000 distinct CDR3 sequences listed, roughly 15% are singletons. The CDR3 has 14 amino acids. V was pared by 2 bases and J by 1 base, with 8 bases between. Per the germline V gene, CDR1 is MDHEN and CDR2 is SYDVKM. Findings and limits, study-wide: That few new T cells are recruited by each seasonal influenza vaccination was the authors' suggestion.

This clonotype was observed a handful of times. No antigen is known for it. This chain joins TRBV28 and TRBJ1-1; no definite D call. The receptor's source is a man aged 45-65 years who received an inactivated influenza vaccine. The source material was PBMCs from blood, sampled about 11 days after vaccination. CDR3 in amino acids: CASSLRGQNTEAFF. The CDR3 DNA follows: TGTGCCAGCAGTTTACGCGGGCAGAACACTGAAGCTTTCTTT.